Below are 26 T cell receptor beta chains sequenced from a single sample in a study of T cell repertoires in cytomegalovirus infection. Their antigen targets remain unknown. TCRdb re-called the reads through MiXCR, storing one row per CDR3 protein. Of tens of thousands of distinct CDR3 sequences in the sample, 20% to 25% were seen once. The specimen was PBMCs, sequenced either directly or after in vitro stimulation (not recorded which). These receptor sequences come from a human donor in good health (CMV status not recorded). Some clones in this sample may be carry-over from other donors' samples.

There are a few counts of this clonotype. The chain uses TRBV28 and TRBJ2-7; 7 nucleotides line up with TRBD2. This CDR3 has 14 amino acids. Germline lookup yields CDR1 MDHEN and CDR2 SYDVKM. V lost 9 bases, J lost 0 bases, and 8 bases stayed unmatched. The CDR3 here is CASDSGGSSYEQYF. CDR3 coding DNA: TGTGCCAGTGACTCTGGCGGGAGCTCCTACGAGCAGTACTTC.

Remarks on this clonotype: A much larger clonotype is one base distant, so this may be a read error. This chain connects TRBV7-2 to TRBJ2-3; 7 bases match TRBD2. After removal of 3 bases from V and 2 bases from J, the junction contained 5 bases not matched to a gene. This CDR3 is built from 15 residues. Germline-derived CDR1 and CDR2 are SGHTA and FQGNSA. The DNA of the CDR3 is TGTGCCAGCAGCTTGGTGGGGACTACCACAGATACGCAGTATTTT. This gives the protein CASSLVGTTTDTQYF.

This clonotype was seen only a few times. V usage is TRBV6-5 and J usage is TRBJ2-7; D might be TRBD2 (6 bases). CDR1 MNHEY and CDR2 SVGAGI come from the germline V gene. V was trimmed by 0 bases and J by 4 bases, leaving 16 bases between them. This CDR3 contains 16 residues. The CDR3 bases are TGTGCCAGCAGTTACTCGACGGGGGTCGGATCGTACGAGCAGTACTTC. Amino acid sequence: CASSYSTGVGSYEQYF.

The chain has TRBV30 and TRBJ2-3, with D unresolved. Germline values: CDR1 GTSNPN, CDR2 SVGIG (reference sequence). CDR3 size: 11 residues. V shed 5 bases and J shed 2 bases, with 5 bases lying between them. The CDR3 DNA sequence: TGTGCCTGGGGGTTCACAGATACGCAGTATTTT. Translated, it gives CAWGFTDTQYF.

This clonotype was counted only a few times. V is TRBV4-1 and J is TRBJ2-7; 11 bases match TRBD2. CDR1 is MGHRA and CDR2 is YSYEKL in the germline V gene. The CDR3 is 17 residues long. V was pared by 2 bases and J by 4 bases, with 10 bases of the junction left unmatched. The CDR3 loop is CASSQLGGLAGPYEQYF. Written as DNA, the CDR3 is TGCGCCAGCAGCCAACTCGGCGGACTAGCGGGTCCGTACGAGCAGTACTTC.

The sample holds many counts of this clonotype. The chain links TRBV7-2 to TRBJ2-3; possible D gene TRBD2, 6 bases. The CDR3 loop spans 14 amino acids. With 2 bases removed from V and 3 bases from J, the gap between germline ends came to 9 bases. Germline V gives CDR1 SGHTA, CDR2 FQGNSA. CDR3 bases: TGTGCCAGCAGCTTATGGGCGGGAACAGATACGCAGTATTTT. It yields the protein CASSLWAGTDTQYF. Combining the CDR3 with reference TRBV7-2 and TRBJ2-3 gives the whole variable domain GAGVSQSPSNKVTEKGKDVELRCDPISGHTALYWYRQSLGQGLEFLIYFQGNSAPDKSGLPSDRFSAERTGGSVSTLTIQRTQQEDSAVYLCASSLWAGTDTQYFGPGTRLTVL.

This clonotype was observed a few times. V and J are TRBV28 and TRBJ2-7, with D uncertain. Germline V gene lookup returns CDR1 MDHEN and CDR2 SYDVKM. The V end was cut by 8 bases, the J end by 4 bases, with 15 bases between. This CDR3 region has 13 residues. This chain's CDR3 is CASSKSTVYEQYF. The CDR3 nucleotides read TGTGCCAGCTCTAAGTCCACCGTGTACGAGCAGTACTTC.

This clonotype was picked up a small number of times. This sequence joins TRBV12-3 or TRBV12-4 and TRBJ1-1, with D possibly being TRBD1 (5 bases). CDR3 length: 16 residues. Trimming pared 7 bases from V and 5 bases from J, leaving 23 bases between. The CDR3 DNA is TGTGCCAGCATTCTCCTTCCCGCCCAGGGCTGGACTGAAGCTTTCTTT. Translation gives CASILLPAQGWTEAFF.

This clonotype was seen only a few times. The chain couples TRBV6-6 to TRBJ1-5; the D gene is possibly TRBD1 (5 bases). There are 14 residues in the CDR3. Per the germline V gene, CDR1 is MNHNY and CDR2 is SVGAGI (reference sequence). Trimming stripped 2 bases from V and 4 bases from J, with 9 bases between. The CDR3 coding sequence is TGTGCCAGCAGTTACCCTGACAGTAATCAGCCCCAGCATTTT. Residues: CASSYPDSNQPQHF.

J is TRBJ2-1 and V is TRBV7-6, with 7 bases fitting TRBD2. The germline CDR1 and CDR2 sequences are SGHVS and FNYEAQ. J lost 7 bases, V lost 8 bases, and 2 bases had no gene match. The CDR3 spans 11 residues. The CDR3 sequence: CASGEGNEQFF. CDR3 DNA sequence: TGTGCCAGCGGGGAGGGGAATGAGCAGTTCTTC.

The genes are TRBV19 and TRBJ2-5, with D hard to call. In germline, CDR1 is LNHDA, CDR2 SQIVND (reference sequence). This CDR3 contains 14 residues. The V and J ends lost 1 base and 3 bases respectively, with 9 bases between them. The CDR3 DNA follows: TGTGCCAGTAGTATAGGGACGGCTGAAGAGACCCAGTACTTC. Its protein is CASSIGTAEETQYF. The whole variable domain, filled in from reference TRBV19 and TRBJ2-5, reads DGGITQSPKYLFRKEGQNVTLSCEQNLNHDAMYWYRQDPGQGLRLIYYSQIVNDFQKGDIAEGYSVSREKKESFPLTVTSAQKNPTAFYLCASSIGTAEETQYFGPGTRLLVL.

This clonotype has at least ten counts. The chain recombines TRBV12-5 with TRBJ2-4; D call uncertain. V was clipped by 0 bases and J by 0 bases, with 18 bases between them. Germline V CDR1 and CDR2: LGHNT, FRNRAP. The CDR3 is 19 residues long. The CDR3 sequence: CASGLVPDGEILAKNIQYF. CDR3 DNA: TGTGCTAGTGGTTTGGTCCCGGACGGCGAGATACTAGCCAAAAACATTCAGTACTTC.

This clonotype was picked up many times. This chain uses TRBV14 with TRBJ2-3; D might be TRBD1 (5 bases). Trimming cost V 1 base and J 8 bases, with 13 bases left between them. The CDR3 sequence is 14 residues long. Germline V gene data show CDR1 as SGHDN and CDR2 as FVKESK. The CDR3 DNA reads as TGTGCCAGCAGCCAAGTAATTACAGGCGGTACGCAGTATTTT. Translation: CASSQVITGGTQYF.

The CDR3, as DNA: TGCGCCAGCAGCCGCATGGGACAAGTGAGGGACAATGAGCAGTTCTTC. Translated: CASSRMGQVRDNEQFF. The J gene is TRBJ2-1, the V gene TRBV4-3; maybe TRBD1 (6 bases). V was trimmed by 4 bases and J by 5 bases, leaving 18 bases between them. The CDR3 loop spans 16 amino acids. From germline, CDR1 is LGHNA and CDR2 YSLEER.

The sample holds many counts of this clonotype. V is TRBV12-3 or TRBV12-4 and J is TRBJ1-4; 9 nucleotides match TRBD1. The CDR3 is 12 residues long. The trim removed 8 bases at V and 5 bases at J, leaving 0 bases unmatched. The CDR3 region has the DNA TGTGCCAGCGGACAGGGGAATGAAAAACTGTTTTTT. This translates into CASGQGNEKLFF.

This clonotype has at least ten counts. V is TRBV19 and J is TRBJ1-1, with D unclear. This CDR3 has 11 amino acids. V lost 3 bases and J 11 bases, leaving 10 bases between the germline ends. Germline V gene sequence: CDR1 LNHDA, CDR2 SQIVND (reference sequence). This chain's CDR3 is CASSIEDGAFF. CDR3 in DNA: TGTGCCAGTAGTATCGAAGATGGGGCTTTCTTT.

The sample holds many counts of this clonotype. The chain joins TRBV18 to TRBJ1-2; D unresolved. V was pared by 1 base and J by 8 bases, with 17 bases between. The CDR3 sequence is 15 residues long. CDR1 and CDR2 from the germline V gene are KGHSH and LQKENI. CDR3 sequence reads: CASSPRVAGRGGYTF. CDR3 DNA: TGTGCCAGCTCACCACGGGTTGCAGGCCGAGGGGGCTACACCTTC.

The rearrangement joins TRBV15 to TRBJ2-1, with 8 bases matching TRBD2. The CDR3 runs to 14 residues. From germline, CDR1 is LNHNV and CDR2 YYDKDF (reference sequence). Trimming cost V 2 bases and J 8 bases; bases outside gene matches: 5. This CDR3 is CATSRSGGGDEQFF. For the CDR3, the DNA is TGTGCCACCAGCAGATCGGGGGGGGGCGATGAGCAGTTCTTC.

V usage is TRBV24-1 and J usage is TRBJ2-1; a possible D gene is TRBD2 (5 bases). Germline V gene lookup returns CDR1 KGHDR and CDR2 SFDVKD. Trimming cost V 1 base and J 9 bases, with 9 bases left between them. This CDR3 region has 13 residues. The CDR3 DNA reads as TGTGCCACCAGTGATTTATCGGGAACTGAGCAGTTCTTC. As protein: CATSDLSGTEQFF.

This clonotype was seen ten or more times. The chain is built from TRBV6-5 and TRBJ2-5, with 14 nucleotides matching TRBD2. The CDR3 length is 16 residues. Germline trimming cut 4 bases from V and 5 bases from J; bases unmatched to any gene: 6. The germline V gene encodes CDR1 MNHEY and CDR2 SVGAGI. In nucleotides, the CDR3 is TGTGCCAGCAGTTTCCGACTAGCGGGAGGGGGGGAGACCCAGTACTTC. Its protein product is CASSFRLAGGGETQYF.

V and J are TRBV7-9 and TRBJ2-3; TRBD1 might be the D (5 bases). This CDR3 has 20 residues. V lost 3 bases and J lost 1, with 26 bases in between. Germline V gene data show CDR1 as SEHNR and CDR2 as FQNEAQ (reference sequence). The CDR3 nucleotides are TGTGCCAGCAGCTTTGCAGGGCCAGCGAAAGGACGTGCCCGCACAGATACGCAGTATTTT. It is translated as CASSFAGPAKGRARTDTQYF.

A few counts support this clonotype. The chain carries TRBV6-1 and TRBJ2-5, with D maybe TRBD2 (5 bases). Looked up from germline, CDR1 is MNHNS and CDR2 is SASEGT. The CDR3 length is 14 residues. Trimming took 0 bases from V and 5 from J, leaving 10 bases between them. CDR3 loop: CASSEAWEPETQYF. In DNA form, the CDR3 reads TGTGCCAGCAGTGAAGCGTGGGAGCCGGAGACCCAGTACTTC.

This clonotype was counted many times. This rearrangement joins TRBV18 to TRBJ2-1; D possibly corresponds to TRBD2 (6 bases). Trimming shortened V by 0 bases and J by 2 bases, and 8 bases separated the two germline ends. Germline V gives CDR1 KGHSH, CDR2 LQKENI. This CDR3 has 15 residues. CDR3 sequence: CASSPPEGAYNEQFF. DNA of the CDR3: TGTGCCAGCTCACCACCGGAGGGAGCCTACAATGAGCAGTTCTTC.

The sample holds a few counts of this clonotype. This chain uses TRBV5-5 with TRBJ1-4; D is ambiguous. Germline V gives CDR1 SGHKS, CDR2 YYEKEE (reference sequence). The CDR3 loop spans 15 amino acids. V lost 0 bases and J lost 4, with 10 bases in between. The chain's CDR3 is CASSLVALINEKLFF. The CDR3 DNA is TGTGCCAGCAGCTTGGTGGCACTCATTAATGAAAAACTGTTTTTT.

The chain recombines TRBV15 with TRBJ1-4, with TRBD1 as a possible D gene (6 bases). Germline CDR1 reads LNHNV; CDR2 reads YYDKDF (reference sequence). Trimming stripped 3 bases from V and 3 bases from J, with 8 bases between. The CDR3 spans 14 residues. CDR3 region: CATSSHRANEKLFF. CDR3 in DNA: TGTGCCACCAGCAGCCACAGGGCTAATGAAAAACTGTTTTTT.

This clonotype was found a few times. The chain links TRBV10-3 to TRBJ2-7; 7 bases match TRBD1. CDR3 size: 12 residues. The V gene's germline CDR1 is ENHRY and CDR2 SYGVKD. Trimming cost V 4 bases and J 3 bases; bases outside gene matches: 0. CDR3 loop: CAISGQGYEQYF. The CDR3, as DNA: TGTGCCATCAGTGGACAGGGCTACGAGCAGTACTTC.